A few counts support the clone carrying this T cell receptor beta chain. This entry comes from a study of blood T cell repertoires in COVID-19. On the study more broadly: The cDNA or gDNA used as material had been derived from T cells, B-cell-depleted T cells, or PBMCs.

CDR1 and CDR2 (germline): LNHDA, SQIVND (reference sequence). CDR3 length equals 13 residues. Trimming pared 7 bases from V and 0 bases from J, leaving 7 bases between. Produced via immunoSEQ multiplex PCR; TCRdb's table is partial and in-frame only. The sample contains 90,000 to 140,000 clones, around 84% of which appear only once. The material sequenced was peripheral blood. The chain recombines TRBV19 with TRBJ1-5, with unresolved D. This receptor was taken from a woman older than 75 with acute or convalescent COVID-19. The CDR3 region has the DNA TGTGCCAGTAAGCGCTATAGCAATCAGCCCCAGCATTTT. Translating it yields CASKRYSNQPQHF.